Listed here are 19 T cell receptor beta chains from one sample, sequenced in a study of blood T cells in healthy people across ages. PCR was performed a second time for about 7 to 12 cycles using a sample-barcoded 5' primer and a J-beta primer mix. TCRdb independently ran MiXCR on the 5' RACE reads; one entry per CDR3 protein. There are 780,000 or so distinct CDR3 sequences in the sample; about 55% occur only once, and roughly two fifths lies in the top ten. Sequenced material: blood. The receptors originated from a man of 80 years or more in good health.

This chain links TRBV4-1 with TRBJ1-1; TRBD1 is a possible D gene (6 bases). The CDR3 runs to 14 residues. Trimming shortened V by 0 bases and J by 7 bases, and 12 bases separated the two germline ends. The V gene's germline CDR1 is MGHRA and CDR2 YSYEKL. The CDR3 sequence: CASSQEDSLDEAFF. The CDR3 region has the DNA TGCGCCAGCAGCCAAGAGGACAGCTTAGATGAAGCTTTCTTT.

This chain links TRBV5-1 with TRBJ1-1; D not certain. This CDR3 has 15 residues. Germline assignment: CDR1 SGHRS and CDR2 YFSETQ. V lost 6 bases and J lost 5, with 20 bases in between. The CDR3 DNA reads TGCGCCAGCACCCCGGGAGGGTCGGCTTGGACTGAAGCTTTCTTT. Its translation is CASTPGGSAWTEAFF. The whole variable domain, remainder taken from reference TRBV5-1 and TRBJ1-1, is KAGVTQTPRYLIKTRGQQVTLSCSPISGHRSVSWYQQTPGQGLQFLFEYFSETQRNKGNFPGRFSGRQFSNSRSEMNVSTLELGDSALYLCASTPGGSAWTEAFFGQGTRLTVV.

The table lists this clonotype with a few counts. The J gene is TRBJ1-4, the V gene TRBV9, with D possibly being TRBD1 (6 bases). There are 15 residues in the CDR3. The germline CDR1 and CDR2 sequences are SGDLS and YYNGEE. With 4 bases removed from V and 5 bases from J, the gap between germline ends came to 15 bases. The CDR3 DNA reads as TGTGCCAGCAGCCCCAGGTGGGGGCCCAATGAAAAACTGTTTTTT. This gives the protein CASSPRWGPNEKLFF. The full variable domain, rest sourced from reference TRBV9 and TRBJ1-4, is DSGVTQTPKHLITATGQRVTLRCSPRSGDLSVYWYQQSLDQGLQFLIQYYNGEERAKGNILERFSAQQFPDLHSELNLSSLELGDSALYFCASSPRWGPNEKLFFGSGTQLSVL.

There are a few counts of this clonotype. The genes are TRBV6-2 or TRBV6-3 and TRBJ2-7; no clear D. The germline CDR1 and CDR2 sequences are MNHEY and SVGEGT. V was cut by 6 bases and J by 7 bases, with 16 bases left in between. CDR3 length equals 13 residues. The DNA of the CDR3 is TGTGCCAGCAGGCAGGATTCCTACAATGAGCAGTACTTC. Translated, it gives CASRQDSYNEQYF.

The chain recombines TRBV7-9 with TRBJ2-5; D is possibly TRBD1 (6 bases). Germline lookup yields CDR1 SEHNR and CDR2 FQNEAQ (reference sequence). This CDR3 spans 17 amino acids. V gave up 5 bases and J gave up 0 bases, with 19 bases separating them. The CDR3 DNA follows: TGTGCCAGCAGCCCCCAGGGGTGGCTAGTAGACCAAGAGACCCAGTACTTC. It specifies CASSPQGWLVDQETQYF.

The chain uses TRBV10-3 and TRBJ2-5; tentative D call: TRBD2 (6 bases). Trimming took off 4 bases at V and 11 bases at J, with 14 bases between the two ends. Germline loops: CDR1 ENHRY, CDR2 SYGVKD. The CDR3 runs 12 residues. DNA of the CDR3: TGTGCCATCAGTGGCCACACGGGGGAGCAGTACTTC. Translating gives CAISGHTGEQYF.

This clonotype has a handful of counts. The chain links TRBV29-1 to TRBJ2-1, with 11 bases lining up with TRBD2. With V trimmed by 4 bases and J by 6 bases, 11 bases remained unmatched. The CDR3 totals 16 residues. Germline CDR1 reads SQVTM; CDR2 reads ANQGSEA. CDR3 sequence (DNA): TGCAGCGTTGCCCCGATTTTGACTAGCGGGGTCAATGAGCAGTTCTTC. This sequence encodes CSVAPILTSGVNEQFF.

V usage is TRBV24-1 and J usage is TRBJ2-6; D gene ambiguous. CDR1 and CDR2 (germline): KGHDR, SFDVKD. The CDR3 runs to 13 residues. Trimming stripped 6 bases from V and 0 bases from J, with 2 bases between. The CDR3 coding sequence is TGTGCCACCAGTAACTCTGGGGCCAACGTCCTGACTTTC. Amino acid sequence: CATSNSGANVLTF.

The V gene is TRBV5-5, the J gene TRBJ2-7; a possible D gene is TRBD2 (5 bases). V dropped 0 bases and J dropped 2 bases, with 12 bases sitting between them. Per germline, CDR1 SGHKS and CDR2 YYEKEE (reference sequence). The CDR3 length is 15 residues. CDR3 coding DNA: TGTGCCAGCAGCTTGGCCGGAGGCAGCGCCTACGAGCAGTACTTC. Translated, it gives CASSLAGGSAYEQYF.

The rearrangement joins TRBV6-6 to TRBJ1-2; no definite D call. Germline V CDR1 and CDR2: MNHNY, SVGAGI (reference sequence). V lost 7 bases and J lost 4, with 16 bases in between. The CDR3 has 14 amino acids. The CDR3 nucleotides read TGTGCCAGCATGGCCTCCTTTAAGGGCTATGGCTACACCTTC. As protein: CASMASFKGYGYTF.

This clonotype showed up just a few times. The CDR3 nucleotides are TGCAGTGCTAGGGGGGACAGTCGAAATGAAAAACTGTTTTTT. Its translation: CSARGDSRNEKLFF. The chain uses TRBV20-1 and TRBJ1-4; TRBD1 matches at 7 bases. Losses at the gene ends were 3 bases for V and 5 bases for J; bases not matched to a gene: 6. The CDR3 runs to 14 residues. The germline gives CDR1 DFQATT, CDR2 SNEGSKA (reference sequence).

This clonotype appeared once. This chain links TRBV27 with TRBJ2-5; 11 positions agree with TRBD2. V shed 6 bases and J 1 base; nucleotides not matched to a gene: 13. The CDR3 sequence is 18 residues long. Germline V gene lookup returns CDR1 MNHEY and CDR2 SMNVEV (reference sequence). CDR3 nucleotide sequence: TGTGCCAGCAGGACGGGGCACCCAGGGACTAGCGGCCAAGAGACCCAGTACTTC. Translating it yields CASRTGHPGTSGQETQYF.

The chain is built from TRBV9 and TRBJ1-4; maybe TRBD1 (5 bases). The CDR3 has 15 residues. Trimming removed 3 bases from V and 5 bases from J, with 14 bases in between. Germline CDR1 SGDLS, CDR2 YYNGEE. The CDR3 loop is CASSARDGQNEKLFF. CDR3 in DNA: TGTGCCAGCAGCGCTCGGGACGGCCAAAATGAAAAACTGTTTTTT.

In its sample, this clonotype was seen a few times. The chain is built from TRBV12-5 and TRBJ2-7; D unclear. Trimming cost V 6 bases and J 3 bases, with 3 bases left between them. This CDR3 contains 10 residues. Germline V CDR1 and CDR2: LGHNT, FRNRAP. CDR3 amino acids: CASGRYEQYF. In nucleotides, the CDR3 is TGTGCTAGTGGCCGCTACGAGCAGTACTTC.

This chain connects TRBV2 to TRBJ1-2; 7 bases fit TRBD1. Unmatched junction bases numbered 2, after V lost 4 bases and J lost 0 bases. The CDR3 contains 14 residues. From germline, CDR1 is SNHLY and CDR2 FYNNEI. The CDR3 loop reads CASSGQGPNYGYTF. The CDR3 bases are TGTGCCAGCAGTGGACAGGGACCTAACTATGGCTACACCTTC. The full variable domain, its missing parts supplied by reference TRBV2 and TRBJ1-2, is EPEVTQTPSHQVTQMGQEVILRCVPISNHLYFYWYRQILGQKVEFLVSFYNNEISEKSEIFDDQFSVERPDGSNFTLKIRSTKLEDSAMYFCASSGQGPNYGYTFGSGTRLTVV.

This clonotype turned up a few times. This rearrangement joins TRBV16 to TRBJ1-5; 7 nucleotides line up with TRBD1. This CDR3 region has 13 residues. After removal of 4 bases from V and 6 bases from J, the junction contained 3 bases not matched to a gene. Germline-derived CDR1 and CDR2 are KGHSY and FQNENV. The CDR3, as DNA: TGTGCCAGCAGCCGACAGGGTGCTCAGCCCCAGCATTTT. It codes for CASSRQGAQPQHF. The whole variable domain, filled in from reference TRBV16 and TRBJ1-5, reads GEEVAQTPKHLVRGEGQKAKLYCAPIKGHSYVFWYQQVLKNEFKFLISFQNENVFDETGMPKERFSAKCLPNSPCSLEIQATKLEDSAVYFCASSRQGAQPQHFGDGTRLSIL.

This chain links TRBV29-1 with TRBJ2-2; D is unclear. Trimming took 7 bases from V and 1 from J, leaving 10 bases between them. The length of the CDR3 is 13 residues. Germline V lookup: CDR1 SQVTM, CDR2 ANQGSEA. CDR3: CSADKENTGELFF. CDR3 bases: TGCAGCGCCGACAAGGAGAACACCGGGGAGCTGTTTTTT.

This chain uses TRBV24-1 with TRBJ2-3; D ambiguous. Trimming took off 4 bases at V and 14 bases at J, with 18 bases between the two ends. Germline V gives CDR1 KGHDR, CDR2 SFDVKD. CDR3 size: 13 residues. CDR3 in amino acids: CATSEPDNRYAYF. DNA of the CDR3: TGTGCCACCAGTGAGCCGGATAACAGATACGCGTATTTT.

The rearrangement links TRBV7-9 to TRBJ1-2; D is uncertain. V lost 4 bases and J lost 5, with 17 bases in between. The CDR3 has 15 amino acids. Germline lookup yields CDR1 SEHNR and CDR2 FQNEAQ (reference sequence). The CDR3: CASSSEGVYGYGYTF. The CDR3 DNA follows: TGTGCCAGCAGCTCCGAGGGTGTTTACGGATATGGCTACACCTTC.